This T cell receptor beta chain was obtained from a study of blood T cell repertoires in COVID-19 (dated by TCRdb to about 2020). About the full investigation: Samples covering the acute and convalescent phases of COVID-19 were provided by collaborators in the United States, Italy and Spain. The dataset comprised deeply sampled blood TCRbeta repertoires from subjects exposed to, actively infected with, or recovered from COVID-19. Samples came from the ongoing ImmuneRACE study (first 160 participants) plus 1,254 subjects from 6 global collaborators. The sample metadata nearly always contained a de-identified subject ID, COVID-19 status, age in years and sex. The prospective study material was composed of cDNA or gDNA derived from T cells, B-cell-depleted T cells, or PBMCs. The repertoires were released in a freely available public database meant as a resource for research on the immune response to SARS-CoV-2. Where HLA class I and class II types were available, the types were taken from metadata supplied by the sample provider, not from assay-based typing.

CDR1 SEHNR and CDR2 FQNEAQ are derived from the germline V gene (reference sequence). Spanning cysteine to phenylalanine, the CDR3 consists of 12 amino acids. Only CDR3 DNA remains: 36 bases, in frame from the first base. The V and J ends are trimmed by 4 bases and 4 bases, leaving 8 bases between them. The immunoSEQ Assay, a bias-controlled multiplex PCR, was used to amplify TCRbeta CDR3 regions from genomic DNA. The study's processing was this. Within the assay, amplification of reference gene primers was used to estimate how many nucleated cells each sample contained. To quantify the absolute abundance of each unique TCRbeta CDR3 rearrangement, sequence reads were collapsed and filtered. For each sample, productive Simpson clonality was calculated by taking the square root of Simpson's diversity index across productive rearrangements. This is the immuneACCESS table as TCRdb keeps it, with only in-frame sequences that have V and J called. A part of the clones is gone; compared with another copy, unresolved V genes explain less than half, and the rest is unexplained. The V and J calls and clone size were taken over from that table, and D and trimming were inferred from the DNA. The sample table shows 60,000 to 80,000 clones, and approximately 81% are seen once. The ten biggest clones cover 8% to 9% of the sample.

General study outcomes and caveats: How much clinical and demographic metadata was included differed by source and by participant, and the metadata was provided uncurated.

Regarding this clone: There is no known antigen for this receptor. No qualities accompany the bases; no much larger clone lies one base away.

Whole blood was collected in K2EDTA tubes by collaborating institutions according to the institutions' own protocols. For TCRbeta analysis, collaborator samples were shipped as frozen whole blood, as isolated PBMCs, or as DNA extracted from either sample type. Specimen: peripheral blood. The chain joins TRBV7-9 to TRBJ2-7; TRBD2 is possibly the D segment (5 matching bases). This receptor was obtained from a man aged 45-60 years with active COVID-19. The CDR3 loop reads CASSSEDYEQYF. In nucleotides, the sequence is TGTGCCAGCAGCTCGGAGGATTACGAGCAGTACTTC.